The rows below give T cell receptor beta chains drawn from one sample of a study of cytomegalovirus exposure and HLA in healthy donors. The protocol was immunoSEQ multiplex PCR, while the TCRdb copy is restricted to in-frame clones and leaves out a portion. The data hold 200,000 to 250,000 clones, with under 85% observed a single time. Material for sequencing was PBMCs. The receptors here all came from a man in his forties or fifties in good health and CMV-seronegative. Each CDR3 is given with its conserved first and last residue. D genes are given only for firm matches. Rows may omit the clone size; those that give it use once, few, many or a size class.

size | D | J | V | CDR3 | DNA
. | TRBD1 | TRBJ2-7 | TRBV7-2 | CASSLGTGVFYEQYF | TGTGCCAGCAGCTTAGGGACAGGGGTGTTCTACGAGCAGTACTTC
. | TRBD1 | TRBJ2-7 | TRBV27 | CASSLAGGYEQYF | TGTGCCAGCAGTTTGGCAGGGGGCTACGAGCAGTACTTC
. | TRBD2 | TRBJ2-7 | TRBV5-4 | CASSLGGGLAGSIHEQYF | TGTGCCAGCAGCTTGGGAGGGGGGCTAGCGGGAAGTATCCACGAGCAGTACTTC
once | TRBD2 | TRBJ2-7 | TRBV6-5 | CASSRGASGSYEQYF | TGTGCCAGCAGCCGAGGGGCTAGCGGTTCCTACGAGCAGTACTTC
. | TRBD1 | TRBJ1-5 | TRBV18 | CASSPGQGKDNNQPQHF | TGTGCCAGCTCACCGGGACAGGGAAAGGATAACAATCAGCCCCAGCATTTT
. | TRBD2 | TRBJ2-4 | TRBV29-1 | CSVRRASGGNIQYF | TGCAGCGTTCGCCGAGCTAGCGGAGGAAACATTCAGTACTTC
. | . | TRBJ1-5 | TRBV30 | CAWSVQWAPLQPQHF | TGTGCCTGGAGTGTACAATGGGCACCACTTCAGCCCCAGCATTTT
once | . | TRBJ1-2 | TRBV30 | CAWSVSQGFNGYTF | TGTGCCTGGAGTGTATCCCAGGGATTTAATGGCTACACCTTC
. | . | TRBJ1-2 | TRBV28 | CASGTGRYGYTF | TGTGCCAGCGGAACAGGGCGCTATGGCTACACCTTC
. | TRBD2 | TRBJ2-7 | TRBV9 | CASSVGGLAYEQYF | TGTGCCAGCAGCGTAGGCGGACTAGCCTACGAGCAGTACTTC
few | . | TRBJ1-5 | TRBV4-1 | CASSQGGQPTEPQHF | TGCGCCAGCAGCCAAGGGGGACAACCTACGGAGCCCCAGCATTTT
few | TRBD1 | TRBJ2-7 | TRBV15 | CATSWDRPYEQYF | TGTGCCACCAGCTGGGACAGACCCTACGAGCAGTACTTC
. | TRBD2 | TRBJ2-4 | TRBV7-9 | CASSEASGSNIQYF | TGTGCCAGCAGCGAGGCTAGCGGGAGTAACATTCAGTACTTC
. | TRBD2 | TRBJ2-3 | TRBV5-4 | CASSPGTSDRTDTQYF | TGTGCCAGCAGCCCAGGGACTAGCGATCGCACAGATACGCAGTATTTT
. | TRBD2 | TRBJ2-7 | TRBV11-1 | CASSATRGTSDREQYF | TGTGCCAGCAGCGCCACCCGGGGGACTAGTGATCGCGAGCAGTACTTC
. | TRBD2 | TRBJ2-7 | TRBV28 | CASSYASGATYEQYF | TGTGCCAGCAGTTACGCTAGCGGGGCGACCTACGAGCAGTACTTC
. | . | TRBJ2-5 | TRBV2 | CASSPDRRETQYF | TGTGCCAGCAGTCCCGACAGGCGAGAGACCCAGTACTTC
. | TRBD1 | TRBJ2-1 | TRBV7-2 | CASSPRDRSYNEQFF | TGTGCCAGCAGCCCCCGGGACAGGTCCTACAATGAGCAGTTCTTC
. | . | TRBJ2-7 | TRBV27 | CASSFSGGVSYEQCF | TGTGCCAGCAGTTTCTCCGGCGGGGTCTCCTACGAGCAGTGCTTC
. | TRBD2 | TRBJ2-1 | TRBV4-2 | CASSQTSAGASGVDNEQFF | TGTGCCAGCAGCCAGACTTCCGCGGGGGCTAGCGGGGTAGACAATGAGCAGTTCTTC
. | TRBD1 | TRBJ1-1 | TRBV4-1 | CASSQEGQPFNTEAFF | TGCGCCAGCAGCCAAGAGGGACAGCCGTTTAACACTGAAGCTTTCTTT
. | . | TRBJ2-1 | TRBV5-6 | CASSPDSSYNEQFF | TGTGCCAGCAGCCCGGACAGCTCCTACAATGAGCAGTTCTTC
. | . | TRBJ1-2 | TRBV30 | CAWSRRGGVGYTF | TGTGCCTGGAGTCGGAGAGGGGGGGTTGGCTACACCTTC
. | TRBD2 | TRBJ2-5 | TRBV27 | CASGGLAGVAQYF | TGTGCCAGCGGGGGACTAGCGGGAGTGGCCCAGTACTTC
. | . | TRBJ2-2 | TRBV7-3 | CASSRVGNTGELFF | TGTGCCAGCAGCCGGGTGGGGAACACCGGGGAGCTGTTTTTT
. | TRBD1 | TRBJ2-5 | TRBV7-6 | CASSSATGGAETQYF | TGTGCCAGCAGCTCAGCGACAGGGGGCGCTGAGACCCAGTACTTC
. | TRBD1 | TRBJ1-4 | TRBV27 | CASSLRQGRSEKLFF | TGTGCCAGCAGTTTACGACAGGGGAGGAGTGAAAAACTGTTTTTT
. | . | TRBJ1-4 | TRBV10-3 | CAISEEGSQLATNEKLFF | TGTGCCATCAGTGAGGAAGGAAGTCAGCTCGCGACAAATGAAAAACTGTTTTTT
once | . | TRBJ1-2 | TRBV7-9 | CASSESTASTIYGYTF | TGTGCCAGCAGCGAGTCGACAGCTTCAACAATCTATGGCTACACCTTC
. | TRBD2 | TRBJ2-3 | TRBV7-6 | CASSLRLAGLTDTQYF | TGTGCCAGCAGCCTACGACTAGCAGGTTTAACAGATACGCAATATTTT
. | . | TRBJ2-7 | TRBV6-5 | CASSRESYEQYF | TGTGCCAGCAGCCGGGAGTCCTACGAGCAGTACTTC
. | TRBD2 | TRBJ2-7 | TRBV7-9 | CASSSSTSGYEQYF | TGTGCCAGCAGCTCCTCGACTAGCGGGTACGAGCAGTACTTC
. | . | TRBJ1-1 | TRBV5-1 | CASSLAAVLPLGSEAFF | TGCGCCAGCAGCTTGGCTGCAGTACTCCCTCTCGGGTCGGAAGCTTTCTTT
. | TRBD1 | TRBJ2-3 | TRBV30 | CAWSVKGAKVRRYF | TGTGCCTGGAGTGTAAAGGGGGCGAAGGTTAGGCGGTATTTT
. | . | TRBJ2-2 | TRBV12-1 | CASTRDRDFTGELFF | TGTGCCAGCACCCGGGACAGAGATTTCACCGGGGAGCTGTTTTTT
. | . | TRBJ2-7 | TRBV5-1 | CASSLSSGNSYEQYF | TGCGCCAGCAGCTTGAGTAGCGGCAATTCCTACGAGCAGTACTTC